The T cell receptor (beta chain) under discussion was sequenced for a study of beta chain features in type 1 diabetes. Whole-study results and caveats: Compared to healthy donors, patients appeared to have naive, central memory and Treg TCRB repertoires that were more alike. Patients with type 1 diabetes showed fewer VDJ junction insertions and more deletions. Across all four CD4+ subsets, people with type 1 diabetes showed modestly shorter TCRB CDR3s.

A note on this clone: Antigen: not known.

Germline V gene lookup returns CDR1 LNHDA and CDR2 SQIVND (reference sequence). V lost 1 base and J lost 6, with 10 bases in between. CDR3 length: 13 residues. Sequencing targeted expressed TCRB transcripts, as all isolated RNA had been reverse transcribed. TCRdb's table, derived via immunoSEQ multiplex PCR, lists solely in-frame clones and lacks some. The sample has a few hundred thousand clones; 8.5% to 10% are singletons. The chain carries TRBV19 and TRBJ2-7; no firm D call. This receptor was identified in a man in his thirties or forties with type 1 diabetes. The specimen was central memory CD4+ T cells from blood. CDR3 nucleotide sequence: TGTGCCAGTAGTATAGTCCTAAGGGCCGAGCAGTACTTC. Protein product: CASSIVLRAEQYF. Supplemented by reference TRBV19 and TRBJ2-7, the full variable domain reads DGGITQSPKYLFRKEGQNVTLSCEQNLNHDAMYWYRQDPGQGLRLIYYSQIVNDFQKGDIAEGYSVSREKKESFPLTVTSAQKNPTAFYLCASSIVLRAEQYFGPGTRLTVT.